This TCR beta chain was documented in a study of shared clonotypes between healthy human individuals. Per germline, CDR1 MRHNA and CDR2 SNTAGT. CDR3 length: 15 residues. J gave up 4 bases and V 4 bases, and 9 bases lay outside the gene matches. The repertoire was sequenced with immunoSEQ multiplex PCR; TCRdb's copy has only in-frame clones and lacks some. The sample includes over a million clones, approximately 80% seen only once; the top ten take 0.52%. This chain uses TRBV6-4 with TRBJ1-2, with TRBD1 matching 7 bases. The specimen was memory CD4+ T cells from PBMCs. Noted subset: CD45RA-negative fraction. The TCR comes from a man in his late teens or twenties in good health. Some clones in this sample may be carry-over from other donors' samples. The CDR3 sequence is CASSASGTEGYGYTF. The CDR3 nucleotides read TGTGCCAGCAGTGCATCCGGGACAGAAGGCTATGGCTACACCTTC.